This TCR beta chain was captured in a study of blood T cell repertoires in COVID-19 (dated by TCRdb to 2020 to 2021). Background for the entire study: Samples covering the acute and convalescent phases of COVID-19 were provided by collaborators in the United States, Italy and Spain. The prospective study material was composed of cDNA or gDNA derived from T cells, B-cell-depleted T cells, or PBMCs. The dataset comprised deeply sampled blood TCRbeta repertoires from subjects exposed to, actively infected with, or recovered from COVID-19. The repertoires were made available in a free public database intended to serve as a resource for research on the immune response to SARS-CoV-2. The samples were drawn from two sources: the first 160 participants of the ongoing ImmuneRACE study, and over 950 subjects contributed by 6 global collaborators. Nearly every sample came with metadata listing a de-identified subject ID, COVID-19 status, age in years and sex. Where HLA class I and class II types were available, the types were taken from metadata supplied by the sample provider, not from assay-based typing. Study-wide conclusions, independent of this receptor: The amount of clinical and demographic metadata varied by source and participant and was provided uncurated.

Each collaborating institution followed its own protocols to collect whole blood in K2EDTA tubes. For TCRbeta analysis, collaborator samples were shipped as frozen whole blood, as isolated PBMCs, or as DNA extracted from either sample type. From cysteine to phenylalanine, the CDR3 is 15 amino acids long. Only the CDR3 part of the read is kept: 45 bases, read in frame from the first base. CDR1 and CDR2 are read off the germline V gene (reference sequence) as LGHDT and YNNKEL. V and J are truncated by 1 base and 2 bases respectively, leaving an intervening sequence of 9 bases. The immunoSEQ Assay, a bias-controlled multiplex PCR, was used to amplify TCRbeta CDR3 regions from genomic DNA. The study's own analysis went as follows. The number of nucleated cells in each sample was estimated from the amplification of reference gene primers within the assay. To quantify the absolute abundance of each unique TCRbeta CDR3 rearrangement, sequence reads were collapsed and filtered. Productive Simpson clonality was computed per sample as the square root of Simpson's diversity index over productive rearrangements. As stored in TCRdb, this immuneACCESS dataset retains in-frame rearrangements with V and J assigned. A fraction of the clones does not appear; measured against another copy, unresolved V genes explain less than half of the discrepancy, and the remainder lacks a known reason. D and trimming come from the DNA, and the V and J calls and clone size come from that table. For this sample there are approximately 85,000 clones; around 90% appear just once. The ten largest make up 3.5% to 5% of the sample.

Worth noting for this clone: The antigen it recognizes is unknown. Base-call qualities are not available, and no considerably larger clone is one nucleotide away.

Recombination connected TRBV3-1 (or the pseudogene TRBV3-2) to TRBJ2-1; no D segment can be confidently identified. Source material: peripheral blood. The clonotype comes from an elderly woman with active or convalescent COVID-19. In nucleotide form, the sequence is TGTGCCAGCAGCCAAGCCCCCCGGGCCTACAATGAGCAGTTCTTC. Translated, this gives CASSQAPRAYNEQFF.